Below are 24 T cell receptor beta chains sequenced from a single sample in a study of T-cell memory formation after mild COVID-19. From the 5' RACE reads, TCRdb called clonotypes with MiXCR, one entry per CDR3 protein. This table has 300,000 to 400,000 distinct CDR3 sequences, around 13% appearing once. The specimen sequenced was PBMCs or a T cell subset sorted from them (not recorded which). Receptors originate from a man aged 18-30 years who had mild COVID-19 (a few samples of this study predate the infection). Cell type and time point are not known.

This chain joins TRBV4-1 and TRBJ1-4, with 9 bases lining up with TRBD1. The germline CDR1 and CDR2 sequences are MGHRA and YSYEKL. The length of the CDR3 is 16 residues. The V segment lost 1 base and the J segment 5 bases; nucleotides outside the gene matches: 5. Here the CDR3 reads CASSQVGDRGNEKLFF. The CDR3 nucleotides read TGCGCCAGCAGCCAAGTGGGAGACAGGGGGAATGAAAAACTGTTTTTT.

V gene TRBV27 combines with J gene TRBJ2-3, with 10 bases matching TRBD2. This CDR3 comprises 14 residues. Germline V CDR1 and CDR2: MNHEY, SMNVEV (reference sequence). J lost 4 bases, V lost 5 bases, and 3 bases had no gene match. CDR3 sequence reads: CASSPGTSADTQYF. The DNA for the CDR3 is TGTGCCAGCAGTCCGGGGACTAGCGCAGATACGCAGTATTTT.

In this sample, this clonotype turned up a few times. This chain connects TRBV6-6 to TRBJ2-2, with 8 bases matching TRBD2. Looked up from germline, CDR1 is MNHNY and CDR2 is SVGAGI (reference sequence). This CDR3 spans 15 amino acids. Trimming cost V 4 bases and J 4 bases; bases outside gene matches: 5. The CDR3 nucleotides read TGTGCCAGCAGTTCCACGGGGGGGGTCACCGGGGAGCTGTTTTTT. Residues: CASSSTGGVTGELFF.

This clonotype was counted between two and nine times. V gene TRBV6-6 combines with J gene TRBJ2-1, with 8 bases matching TRBD2. Trimming at V came to 4 bases and at J to 7 bases, leaving 9 bases not matched to a gene. The CDR3 loop spans 15 amino acids. Germline CDR1 MNHNY, CDR2 SVGAGI (reference sequence). The CDR3 DNA follows: TGTGCCAGCAGTTCCGAGGCGGGGGGCTTGAATGAGCAGTTCTTC. Its protein product is CASSSEAGGLNEQFF.

In its sample, this clonotype was seen a few times. The rearrangement uses TRBV12-3 or TRBV12-4 and TRBJ1-1, with a possible D match to TRBD1 (6 bases). This CDR3 region has 14 residues. Trimming took 3 bases from V and 4 from J, leaving 12 bases between them. The CDR3 loop reads CASSFSGAFTEAFF. In DNA form, the CDR3 reads TGTGCCAGCAGTTTTTCGGGGGCCTTCACTGAAGCTTTCTTT.

This chain links TRBV6-5 with TRBJ2-1; D could derive from TRBD1 or TRBD2 (5 bases each). The CDR3 runs to 11 residues. V was trimmed by 11 bases and J by 10 bases, leaving 15 bases between them. CDR1 is MNHEY and CDR2 is SVGAGI in the germline V gene. For the CDR3, the DNA is TGTGCCTCGGGAAGTGGGGGAGAGCAGTTCTTC. It is translated as CASGSGGEQFF.

This chain uses TRBV7-6 with TRBJ2-2; 10 bases match TRBD2. The CDR3 has 15 amino acids. Germline V gene sequence: CDR1 SGHVS, CDR2 FNYEAQ. The ends lost 5 bases at V and 8 bases at J; junction bases unmatched: 8. The CDR3 DNA follows: TGTGCCAGCAGCCCGGCAGCGGGGGGGCCGGGGGAGCTGTTTTTT. Amino acids: CASSPAAGGPGELFF.

The rearrangement uses TRBV6-5 and TRBJ2-1; D remains ambiguous. Germline V lookup: CDR1 MNHEY, CDR2 SVGAGI. V was trimmed by 2 bases and J by 7 bases, leaving 6 bases between them. The CDR3 totals 12 residues. The CDR3 reads CASSYLGNEQFF. The CDR3 bases are TGTGCCAGCAGTTACCTTGGGAATGAGCAGTTCTTC.

This clonotype has more than one count but fewer than ten. Here the CDR3 reads CASSDRSATNEKLFF. CDR3 nucleotide sequence: TGTGCCAGCAGTGACAGGAGCGCAACTAATGAAAAACTGTTTTTT. The chain couples TRBV25-1 to TRBJ1-4, with D unclear. Trimming cost V 3 bases and J 0 bases, with 8 bases left between them. Looked up from germline, CDR1 is MGHDK and CDR2 is SYGVNS. The CDR3 extends over 15 amino acids.

V usage is TRBV29-1 and J usage is TRBJ2-3, with D tentatively TRBD1 or TRBD2 (6 bases each). The CDR3 is 13 amino acids. Trimming stripped 7 bases from V and 3 bases from J, with 14 bases between. Per germline, CDR1 SQVTM and CDR2 ANQGSEA. The chain's CDR3 is CSATSRGTDTQYF. The CDR3 DNA is TGCAGCGCTACTAGCAGGGGTACAGATACGCAGTATTTT.

The table lists this clonotype with a count of one. V is TRBV27 and J is TRBJ1-1; D is unresolved. The germline CDR1 and CDR2 sequences are MNHEY and SMNVEV (reference sequence). CDR3 size: 13 residues. V lost 1 base, J lost 3 bases, and 6 bases lay in between. For the CDR3, the DNA is TGTGCCAGCAGTTTATTCAGCCACACTGAAGCTTTCTTT. This translates into CASSLFSHTEAFF.

This clonotype was counted between two and nine times. The V gene is TRBV6-2 or TRBV6-3, the J gene TRBJ1-1, with TRBD1 identical over 7 bases. Unmatched junction bases numbered 5, after V lost 6 bases and J lost 1 base. Germline V gives CDR1 MNHEY, CDR2 SVGEGT. The CDR3 consists of 14 residues. The CDR3 DNA is TGTGCCAGCAGAATACAGGGGCCGAACACTGAAGCTTTCTTT. Translation: CASRIQGPNTEAFF.

This clonotype was picked up a small number of times. V and J are TRBV12-3 or TRBV12-4 and TRBJ1-2; D is undetermined. The V and J ends lost 7 bases and 8 bases respectively, with 17 bases between them. CDR3 size: 13 residues. The CDR3 is CASTIWGVGGYTF. The CDR3 DNA sequence: TGTGCCAGCACCATCTGGGGAGTAGGGGGCTACACCTTC.

The table lists this clonotype with a few counts. The V gene is TRBV15, the J gene TRBJ2-5, with 12 bases aligning to TRBD1. Germline V gene data show CDR1 as LNHNV and CDR2 as YYDKDF (reference sequence). This CDR3 has 15 residues. V trimming: 5 bases; J trimming: 5 bases; junction bases outside the gene matches: 6. This CDR3 is CATSRDRGLGETQYF. The CDR3 DNA sequence: TGTGCCACCAGCCGGGACAGGGGGCTCGGGGAGACCCAGTACTTC.

The table lists this clonotype with a few counts. This chain connects TRBV9 to TRBJ2-3; 9 bases align to TRBD2. Losses at the gene ends were 0 bases for V and 6 bases for J; bases not matched to a gene: 8. The CDR3 is 16 residues long. Per the germline V gene, CDR1 is SGDLS and CDR2 is YYNGEE. The CDR3 DNA reads as TGTGCCAGCAGCGTAGTGGCGGGGGGGCCGCGGGATACGCAGTATTTT. Its protein is CASSVVAGGPRDTQYF.

In this sample, this clonotype turned up many times. The chain has TRBV5-1 and TRBJ2-5; no firm D call. Germline V lookup: CDR1 SGHRS, CDR2 YFSETQ. The CDR3 sequence is 15 residues long. V gave up 4 bases and J gave up 2 bases, with 15 bases separating them. In DNA, the CDR3 is TGCGCCAGCAGCCCCTACGGCCTTCTTCAAGAGACCCAGTACTTC. This encodes CASSPYGLLQETQYF.

This chain joins TRBV5-1 and TRBJ2-2; tentatively, D is TRBD1 (7 bases). The ends were cut back, 4 bases at V and 1 base at J, with 11 bases in the middle. The CDR3 contains 15 residues. Germline CDR1 is SGHRS and CDR2 is YFSETQ. CDR3 amino acids: CASSRGTVNTGELFF. CDR3 nucleotide sequence: TGCGCCAGCAGCCGGGGGACAGTGAACACCGGGGAGCTGTTTTTT.

The gene calls are TRBV5-1 and TRBJ1-1, with 10 bases lining up with TRBD1. V was clipped by 4 bases and J by 10 bases; unmatched bases: 7. The CDR3 is made up of 13 amino acids. Germline V CDR1 and CDR2: SGHRS, YFSETQ. Here the CDR3 DNA reads TGCGCCAGCAGCCGGGGACAGGGGATTGGAGCTTTCTTT. It translates to CASSRGQGIGAFF.

This clonotype was seen a few times. The V call is TRBV29-1, the J call TRBJ1-1, with no clear D. The CDR3 length is 13 residues. Deletions cut 5 bases from V and 2 bases from J, with 12 bases between. Looked up from germline, CDR1 is SQVTM and CDR2 is ANQGSEA. In DNA form, the CDR3 reads TGCAGCGTTTGGGCGGATTTAAACACTGAAGCTTTCTTT. Translation gives CSVWADLNTEAFF.

The chain uses TRBV6-2 or TRBV6-3 and TRBJ2-5; D remains ambiguous. CDR3 length: 11 residues. Trimming took 6 bases from V and 5 from J, leaving 7 bases between them. Germline V gene lookup returns CDR1 MNHEY and CDR2 SVGEGT. The CDR3 DNA is TGTGCCAGCAGAACTTCTGAGACCCAGTACTTC. Its protein product is CASRTSETQYF.

J is TRBJ1-2 and V is TRBV19; 7 nucleotides agree with TRBD1. V lost 6 bases, J lost 1 base, and 5 bases stayed unmatched. The CDR3 contains 14 residues. Germline values: CDR1 LNHDA, CDR2 SQIVND (reference sequence). The CDR3 bases are TGTGCCAGTAGCCGACAGGGAAGTAACTATGGCTACACCTTC. This encodes CASSRQGSNYGYTF.

The J gene is TRBJ1-1, the V gene TRBV7-2; 7 bases fit TRBD1. In germline, CDR1 is SGHTA, CDR2 FQGNSA. The CDR3 extends over 16 amino acids. V was pared by 5 bases and J by 0 bases, with 9 bases of the junction left unmatched. CDR3 sequence reads: CASSPPSGQLNTEAFF. The CDR3 DNA follows: TGTGCCAGCAGCCCACCCTCGGGACAGCTGAACACTGAAGCTTTCTTT.

This chain joins TRBV25-1 and TRBJ1-2; D not resolved. Trimming removed 0 bases from V and 2 bases from J, with 4 bases in between. Germline V gene sequence: CDR1 MGHDK, CDR2 SYGVNS. There are 13 residues in the CDR3. The CDR3 region is CASSEYGNYGYTF. The CDR3 coding sequence is TGTGCCAGCAGTGAATACGGGAACTATGGCTACACCTTC.

The chain joins TRBV20-1 to TRBJ2-2, with 8 bases fitting TRBD2. Germline V CDR1 and CDR2: DFQATT, SNEGSKA (reference sequence). Germline trimming cut 0 bases from V and 2 bases from J; bases unmatched to any gene: 5. CDR3 length: 16 amino acids. The CDR3 spells CSARDPRTSNTGELFF. CDR3 sequence (DNA): TGCAGTGCTAGAGATCCTCGGACTAGCAACACCGGGGAGCTGTTTTTT.